This entry features one T cell receptor (beta chain) sequence. Its antigen is as yet unknown. This specimen belongs to a study of cytomegalovirus exposure and HLA in healthy donors. Study at large: In a previous analysis, 117 million unique TCR beta sequences were found from 150 million to 200 million T cells. Study observations and caveats: Later analysis reportedly placed an Asian-associated ancestry cluster below the approximately 650-donor mean in N-insertions. After further analysis at a later stage, 16,951 TCR beta sequences were associated with HLA alleles at 0.05 false discovery rate.

The primer mix had 60 Vbeta and 13 Jbeta primers. Only in-frame clones appear in the TCRdb table, and some are missing; sequencing was by immunoSEQ multiplex PCR. The data contain 150,000 to 200,000 clones, about 75% of them singletons. There are 16 residues in the CDR3. In germline, CDR1 is SGHNT, CDR2 YYREEE (reference sequence). The J segment lost 2 bases and the V segment lost 0 bases, leaving 6 bases of the junction unmatched. The specimen sequenced was PBMCs. This rearrangement joins TRBV5-4 to TRBJ2-7; 9 bases are shared with TRBD2. The clonotype originates from a man in his fifties in good health and CMV-seropositive. The CDR3 here is CASSLVSGGSAYEQYV. As DNA, the CDR3 is TGTGCCAGCAGCTTGGTGAGCGGGGGGTCCGCCTACGAGCAGTACGTC.